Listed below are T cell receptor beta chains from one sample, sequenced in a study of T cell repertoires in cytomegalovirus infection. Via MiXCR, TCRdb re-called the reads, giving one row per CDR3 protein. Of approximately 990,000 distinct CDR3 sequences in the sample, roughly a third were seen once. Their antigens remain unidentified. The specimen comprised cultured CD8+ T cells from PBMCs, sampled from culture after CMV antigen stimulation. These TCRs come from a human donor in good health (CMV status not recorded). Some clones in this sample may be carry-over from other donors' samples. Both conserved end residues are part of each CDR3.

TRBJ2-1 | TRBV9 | CASSVARSNEQFF
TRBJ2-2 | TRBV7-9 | CASSLSERGHTGELFF
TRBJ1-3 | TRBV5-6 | CASSRDRVAGNTIYF
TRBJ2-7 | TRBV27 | CASSPGGSGGLLSYEQYF
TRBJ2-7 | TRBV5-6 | CASSFGTGTSREQYF
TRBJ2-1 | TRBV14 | CASSQVQGAVYNEQFF
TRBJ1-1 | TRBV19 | CASSSGSGTEAFF
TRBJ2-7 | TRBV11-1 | CASRTGQGPSSYEQYF
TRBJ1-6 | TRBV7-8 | CASSLGGRNSPLHF
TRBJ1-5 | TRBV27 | CASSFSGTRPQHF
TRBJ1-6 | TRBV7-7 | CASSLRGRRNNSPLHF
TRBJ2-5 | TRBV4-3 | CASSQVGTGVLETQYF
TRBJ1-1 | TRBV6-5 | CASSSQTGDMDTEAFF
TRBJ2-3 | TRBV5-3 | CASVRQGGIDTQYF